Each of the 21 T cell receptor beta chains below was sequenced from the same sample in a study of neurological immune-mediated disorders. MiXCR, applied by TCRdb to the 5' RACE reads, yields one record per CDR3 protein. This sample yields approximately 50,000 distinct CDR3 sequences, of which roughly 8.8% are seen a single time; 1.5% to 2% belongs to the top ten. This sample's time point: longitudinal time-point 3. Sequenced input: PBMCs. Receptor source: a woman aged 40 to 50 in good health.

This clonotype has a count of ten or more. The genes are TRBV7-2 and TRBJ1-5; no definite D call. The CDR3 is made up of 15 amino acids. The germline CDR1 and CDR2 sequences are SGHTA and FQGNSA. Trimming stripped 5 bases from V and 1 base from J, with 12 bases between. CDR3 residues: CASSLGSGSNQPQHF. Here the CDR3 DNA reads TGTGCCAGCAGCCTCGGGTCGGGAAGCAATCAGCCCCAGCATTTT. Combining the CDR3 with reference TRBV7-2 and TRBJ1-5 gives the whole variable domain GAGVSQSPSNKVTEKGKDVELRCDPISGHTALYWYRQSLGQGLEFLIYFQGNSAPDKSGLPSDRFSAERTGGSVSTLTIQRTQQEDSAVYLCASSLGSGSNQPQHFGDGTRLSIL.

This clonotype was detected many times. The chain combines TRBV5-8 with TRBJ1-6; 7 bases are shared with TRBD1. Germline V gives CDR1 SGHTS, CDR2 YDEGEE. CDR3 size: 17 residues. Trimming cost V 4 bases and J 14 bases; bases outside gene matches: 21. CDR3: CASSLAGFVRGYSALHF. CDR3 DNA sequence: TGTGCCAGCAGCCTGGCGGGGTTTGTCAGGGGGTACTCGGCCCTCCACTTT.

This clonotype was counted at least ten times. The rearrangement joins TRBV29-1 to TRBJ1-1; 7 nucleotides match TRBD1. J was trimmed by 1 base and V by 6 bases; bases with no gene match: 8. The length of the CDR3 is 14 residues. Germline V gene lookup returns CDR1 SQVTM and CDR2 ANQGSEA. The CDR3 loop is CSVAAGQKNTEAFF. CDR3 DNA: TGCAGCGTGGCCGCGGGACAGAAGAACACTGAAGCTTTCTTT.

The sample holds many counts of this clonotype. The V gene is TRBV5-1, the J gene TRBJ1-1; D is unclear. V was trimmed by 4 bases and J by 0 bases, leaving 7 bases between them. The CDR3 extends over 13 amino acids. CDR1 and CDR2 (germline): SGHRS, YFSETQ. CDR3 region: CASSPSLNTEAFF. The CDR3, as DNA: TGCGCCAGCAGCCCCTCCCTGAACACTGAAGCTTTCTTT.

This clonotype showed up many times. The rearrangement joins TRBV10-3 to TRBJ2-7, with no clear D. The CDR3 sequence is 13 residues long. Trimming removed 5 bases at V and 0 bases at J, with 8 bases between. CDR1 is ENHRY, CDR2 SYGVKD, per germline. As DNA, the CDR3 is TGTGCCATCAGTACTATGAGCTCCTACGAGCAGTACTTC. Translating gives CAISTMSSYEQYF.

This clonotype was detected ten times or more. This chain joins TRBV6-6 and TRBJ1-5, with a possible D match to TRBD1 (5 bases). The V gene's germline CDR1 is MNHNY and CDR2 SVGAGI (reference sequence). The CDR3 consists of 15 residues. V was pared by 5 bases and J by 2 bases, with 13 bases between. The CDR3 bases are TGTGCCAGCAGTGATCCCGGGGGGGGCAATCAGCCCCAGCATTTT. Protein sequence: CASSDPGGGNQPQHF.

This clonotype came up a few times. The chain joins TRBV6-5 to TRBJ2-2, with D uncertain. Trimming removed 1 base at V and 4 bases at J, with 10 bases between. CDR3 length: 15 residues. Germline V gene sequence: CDR1 MNHEY, CDR2 SVGAGI. CDR3 nucleotide sequence: TGTGCCAGCAGTTACTTTGATGGGGTCACCGGGGAGCTGTTTTTT. Amino acids: CASSYFDGVTGELFF.

The chain uses TRBV24-1 and TRBJ1-2; TRBD1 is a possible D gene (5 bases). This CDR3 contains 14 residues. Trimming removed 3 bases at V and 8 bases at J, with 15 bases between. CDR1 and CDR2 from the germline V gene are KGHDR and SFDVKD. CDR3 sequence reads: CATSDPQGERGYTF. The CDR3 DNA sequence: TGTGCCACCAGTGATCCCCAGGGCGAGAGGGGCTACACCTTC.

This clonotype has at least ten counts. This sequence joins TRBV7-2 and TRBJ2-5; weak D call: TRBD2 (6 bases). The CDR3 is 14 amino acids. Trimming took off 2 bases at V and 4 bases at J, with 11 bases between the two ends. Per the germline V gene, CDR1 is SGHTA and CDR2 is FQGNSA. The CDR3 region has the DNA TGTGCCAGCAGCTTATACGGGAGAGGAGAGACCCAGTACTTC. This encodes CASSLYGRGETQYF.

This clonotype showed up many times. The DNA for the CDR3 is TGTGCCAGCAGTTACTCTAACGGGTTTGGCTACACCTTC. Translation: CASSYSNGFGYTF. V gene TRBV6-2 or TRBV6-3 combines with J gene TRBJ1-2; no clear D gene. V was trimmed by 0 bases and J by 7 bases, leaving 9 bases between them. The CDR3 is 13 amino acids. The germline gives CDR1 MNHEY, CDR2 SVGEGT.

This clonotype was detected many times. The CDR3 reads CAIRTSNEQFF. CDR3 DNA: TGTGCCATCAGGACTTCCAATGAGCAGTTCTTC. This chain connects TRBV10-3 to TRBJ2-1, with unresolved D. V dropped 6 bases and J dropped 6 bases, with 6 bases sitting between them. Germline V gene lookup returns CDR1 ENHRY and CDR2 SYGVKD. CDR3 length equals 11 residues.

This clonotype was recorded once. V is TRBV3-1 and J is TRBJ1-3; D ambiguous. V lost 4 bases and J lost 3, with 13 bases in between. This CDR3 is 15 amino acids long. The germline gives CDR1 LGHDT, CDR2 YNNKEL (reference sequence). In DNA, the CDR3 is TGTGCCAGCAGCCCCAGATTCGGTTATGGAAACACCATATATTTT. Amino acid sequence: CASSPRFGYGNTIYF.

V usage is TRBV7-8 and J usage is TRBJ2-3; 8 bases are a match to TRBD1. Germline V gene data show CDR1 as SGHVS and CDR2 as FQNEAQ. The CDR3 sequence is 13 residues long. Trimming cost V 5 bases and J 3 bases; bases outside gene matches: 1. CDR3 region: CASSRTGTDTQYF. CDR3 nucleotides: TGTGCCAGCAGCAGGACAGGGACAGATACGCAGTATTTT.

J is TRBJ1-5 and V is TRBV6-2 or TRBV6-3; D not resolved. V was trimmed by 2 bases and J by 4 bases, leaving 9 bases between them. There are 14 residues in the CDR3. The V gene's germline CDR1 is MNHEY and CDR2 SVGEGT. The CDR3 reads CASSYPGDNQPQHF. The CDR3, as DNA: TGTGCCAGCAGTTACCCAGGTGATAATCAGCCCCAGCATTTT.

This clonotype has at least ten counts. The J gene is TRBJ2-5, the V gene TRBV6-2 or TRBV6-3; 8 bases are shared with TRBD2. The CDR3 extends over 17 amino acids. Germline CDR1 MNHEY, CDR2 SVGEGT. Trimming cost V 2 bases and J 3 bases; bases outside gene matches: 11. CDR3 residues: CASSYAPAGVLKETQYF. Here the CDR3 DNA reads TGTGCCAGCAGTTACGCCCCAGCGGGGGTCCTCAAAGAGACCCAGTACTTC.

CDR3 coding DNA: TGTGCCAGCAGTTTATTTGGGCAGAATCAGCCCCAGCATTTT. Residues: CASSLFGQNQPQHF. The rearrangement joins TRBV12-3 or TRBV12-4 to TRBJ1-5; D ambiguous. V dropped 2 bases and J dropped 4 bases, with 9 bases sitting between them. The CDR3 is 14 amino acids.

This clonotype was seen ten or more times. The chain links TRBV12-3 or TRBV12-4 to TRBJ2-2, with 9 nucleotides matching TRBD1. V dropped 6 bases and J dropped 6; count of bases not matched to a gene: 8. This CDR3 is built from 15 residues. The CDR3 is CASSITGTGSGELFF. The CDR3 region has the DNA TGTGCCAGCAGCATCACTGGGACAGGGTCCGGGGAGCTGTTTTTT.

The sample holds many counts of this clonotype. The chain has TRBV6-6 and TRBJ2-7, with 7 bases lining up with TRBD1. V lost 2 bases and J lost 4; bases outside the gene matches: 5. The CDR3 totals 14 residues. Germline lookup yields CDR1 MNHNY and CDR2 SVGAGI (reference sequence). CDR3 in amino acids: CASSYPGQNYEQYF. CDR3 nucleotide sequence: TGTGCCAGCAGTTACCCGGGACAGAATTACGAGCAGTACTTC.

This clonotype was detected many times. The gene calls are TRBV20-1 and TRBJ1-6, with D possibly matching TRBD1 (5 bases). The V gene lost 1 base and the J gene lost 8 bases, with 12 bases spanning the gap. The length of the CDR3 is 14 residues. CDR1 DFQATT and CDR2 SNEGSKA come from the germline V gene (reference sequence). The CDR3 region has the DNA TGCAGTGCTAGAGGGGCGGACATCCATTCACCCCTCCACTTT. Its protein is CSARGADIHSPLHF.

Notes on this clonotype: A clone one base away is much larger, so this may be a read error. The chain links TRBV12-3 or TRBV12-4 to TRBJ1-5, with D maybe TRBD1 (5 bases). This CDR3 region has 13 residues. V dropped 5 bases and J dropped 2 bases, with 7 bases sitting between them. In nucleotides, the CDR3 is TGTGCCAGCAGTCAGGGACGCAATCAGCCCCAGCATTTT. It translates to CASSQGRNQPQHF.

This clonotype was observed many times. The J gene is TRBJ2-1, the V gene TRBV6-2 or TRBV6-3, with D possibly being TRBD1 or TRBD2 (5 bases each). V was shortened by 7 bases and J by 0 bases, with 22 bases between the two germline ends. Germline V CDR1 and CDR2: MNHEY, SVGEGT. CDR3 size: 18 residues. CDR3 in DNA: TGTGCCAGCACCCCCGGGCCGGGGCGGACCCTCTCCTACAATGAGCAGTTCTTC. Amino acid sequence: CASTPGPGRTLSYNEQFF.